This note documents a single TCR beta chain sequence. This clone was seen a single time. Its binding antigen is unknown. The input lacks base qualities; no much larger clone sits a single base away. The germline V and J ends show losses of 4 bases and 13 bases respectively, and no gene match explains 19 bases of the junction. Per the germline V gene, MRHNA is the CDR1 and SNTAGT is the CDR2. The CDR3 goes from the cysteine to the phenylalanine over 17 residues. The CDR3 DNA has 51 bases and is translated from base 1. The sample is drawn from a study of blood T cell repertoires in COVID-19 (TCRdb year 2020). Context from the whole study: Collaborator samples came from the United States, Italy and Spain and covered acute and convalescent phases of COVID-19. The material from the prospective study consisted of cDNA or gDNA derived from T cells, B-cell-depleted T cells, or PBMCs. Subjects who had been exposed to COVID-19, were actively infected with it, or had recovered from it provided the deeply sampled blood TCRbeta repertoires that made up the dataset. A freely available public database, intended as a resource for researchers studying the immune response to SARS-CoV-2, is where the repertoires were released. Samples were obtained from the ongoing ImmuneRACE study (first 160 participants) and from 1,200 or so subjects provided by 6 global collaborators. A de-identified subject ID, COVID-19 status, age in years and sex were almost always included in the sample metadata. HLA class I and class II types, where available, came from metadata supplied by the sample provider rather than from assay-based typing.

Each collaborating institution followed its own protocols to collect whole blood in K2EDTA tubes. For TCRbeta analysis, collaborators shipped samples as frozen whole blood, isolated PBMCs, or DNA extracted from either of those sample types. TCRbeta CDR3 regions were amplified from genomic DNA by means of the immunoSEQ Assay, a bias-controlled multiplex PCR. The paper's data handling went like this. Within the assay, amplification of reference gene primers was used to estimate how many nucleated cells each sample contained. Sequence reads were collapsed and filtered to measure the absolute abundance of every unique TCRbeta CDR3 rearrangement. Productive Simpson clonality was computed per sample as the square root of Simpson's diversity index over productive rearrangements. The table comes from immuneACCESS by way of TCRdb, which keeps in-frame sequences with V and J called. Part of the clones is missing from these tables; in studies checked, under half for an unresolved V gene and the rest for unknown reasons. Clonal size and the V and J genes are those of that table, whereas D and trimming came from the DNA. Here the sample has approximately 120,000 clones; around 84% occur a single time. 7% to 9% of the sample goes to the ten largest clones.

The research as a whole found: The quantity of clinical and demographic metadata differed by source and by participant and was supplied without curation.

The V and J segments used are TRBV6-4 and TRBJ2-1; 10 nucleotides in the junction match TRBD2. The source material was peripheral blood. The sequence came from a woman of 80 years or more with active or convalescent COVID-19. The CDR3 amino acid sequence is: CASSAELIAGGLGNQFF. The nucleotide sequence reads TGTGCCAGCAGTGCGGAACTAATAGCGGGAGGCCTTGGGAACCAGTTCTTC.